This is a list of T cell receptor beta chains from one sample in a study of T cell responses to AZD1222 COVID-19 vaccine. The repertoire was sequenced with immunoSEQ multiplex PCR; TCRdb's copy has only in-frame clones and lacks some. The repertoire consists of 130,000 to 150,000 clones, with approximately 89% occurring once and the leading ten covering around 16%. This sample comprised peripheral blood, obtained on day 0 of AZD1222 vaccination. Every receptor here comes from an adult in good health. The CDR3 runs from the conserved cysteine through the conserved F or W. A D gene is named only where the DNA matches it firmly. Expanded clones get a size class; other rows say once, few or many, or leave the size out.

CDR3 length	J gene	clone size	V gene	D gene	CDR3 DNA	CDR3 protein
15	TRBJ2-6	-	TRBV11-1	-	TGTGCCAGCAGCTTTTTGGGCTCTGGGGCCAACGTCCTGACTTTC	CASSFLGSGANVLTF
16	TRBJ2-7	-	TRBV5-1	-	TGCGCCAGCAGCTTCCCATCGGGCGAGTTCGCAAACGAGCAGTACTTC	CASSFPSGEFANEQYF
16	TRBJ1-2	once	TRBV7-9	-	TGTGCCAGCAGCTTAGGAGGGTCCCCGACTAACTATGGCTACACCTTC	CASSLGGSPTNYGYTF
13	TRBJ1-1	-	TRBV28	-	TGTGCCAGCAGTTCCGGGCAGAACACTGAAGCTTTCTTT	CASSSGQNTEAFF
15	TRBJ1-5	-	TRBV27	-	TGTGCCAGCAGTTTTGCGGGGGCCAGCAATCAGCCCCAGCATTTT	CASSFAGASNQPQHF
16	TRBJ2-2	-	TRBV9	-	TGTGCCAGCAGCGTTGAGGGGGGCGTGGACACCGGGGAGCTGTTTTTT	CASSVEGGVDTGELFF
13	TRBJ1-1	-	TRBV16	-	TGTGCCAGCAGCCAATCGGTGGGAACTGAAGCTTTCTTT	CASSQSVGTEAFF
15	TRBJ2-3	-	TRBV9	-	TGTGCCAGCAGCGCCTCATTGGTTGGATCAGATACGCAGTATTTT	CASSASLVGSDTQYF
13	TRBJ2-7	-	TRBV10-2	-	TGCGCCAGCATAAAGCGGAGTACTGGGGAGCAGTACTTC	CASIKRSTGEQYF
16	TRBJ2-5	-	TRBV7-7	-	TGTGCCAGCAGCTTTGGGGGGGGGACAGGCCAAGAGACCCAGTACTTC	CASSFGGGTGQETQYF
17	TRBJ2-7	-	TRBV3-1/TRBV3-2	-	TGTGCCAGCAGCCAAGATCTCGGACTCCCGTCCCCCGAAGAGCAGTACTTC	CASSQDLGLPSPEEQYF
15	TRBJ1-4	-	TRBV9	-	TGTGCCAGCAGCCCGGCCGGGGGAAGGCTCGAAAAACTGTTTTTT	CASSPAGGRLEKLFF
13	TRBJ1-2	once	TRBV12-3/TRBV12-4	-	TGTGCCAGCAGTAATACAGGGATCTATGGCTACACCTTC	CASSNTGIYGYTF
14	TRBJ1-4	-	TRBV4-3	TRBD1	TGCGCCAGCAGCTCGGACAGGGGGCGTGAAAAACTGTTTTTT	CASSSDRGREKLFF
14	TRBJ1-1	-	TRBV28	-	TGTGCCAGCAGTTTAGGTGGAAAGAACACTGAAGCTTTCTTT	CASSLGGKNTEAFF
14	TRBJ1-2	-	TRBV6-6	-	TGTGCCAGCACGGTGACGGGTATTTCCTATGGCTACACCTTC	CASTVTGISYGYTF
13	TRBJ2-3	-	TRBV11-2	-	TGTGCCAGCAGCTTAGAGGGACCAGCAATGCAGTATTTT	CASSLEGPAMQYF
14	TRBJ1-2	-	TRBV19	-	TGTGCCAGCCTCCCGGGAGATCAGTTCTATGGCTACACCTTC	CASLPGDQFYGYTF
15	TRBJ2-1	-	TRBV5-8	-	TGTGCCAGCAGCTTGGTTGACCCGGCTAGGGGCGAGCAGTTCTTC	CASSLVDPARGEQFF
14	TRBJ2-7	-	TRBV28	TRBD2	TGTGCCAGCAGTTTAGCAGCGGGGCCCTACGAGCAGTACTTC	CASSLAAGPYEQYF
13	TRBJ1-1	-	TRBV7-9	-	TGTGCCAGCAGCCCCGAAGCACGCACTGAAGCTTTCTTT	CASSPEARTEAFF
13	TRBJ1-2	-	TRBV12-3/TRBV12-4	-	TGTGCCAGCAGTCGACAGGTTCACTATGGCTACACCTTC	CASSRQVHYGYTF
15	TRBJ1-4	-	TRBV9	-	TGTGCCAGCAGCGTAGGGACCCCTACTAATGAAAAACTGTTTTTT	CASSVGTPTNEKLFF
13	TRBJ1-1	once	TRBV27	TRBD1	TGTGCCAGCAGTGCCAGACAGGGCACTGAAGCTTTCTTT	CASSARQGTEAFF
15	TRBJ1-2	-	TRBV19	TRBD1	TGTGCCAGTAGTACAGGTGCAGGGGGAAGCTATGGCTACACCTTC	CASSTGAGGSYGYTF
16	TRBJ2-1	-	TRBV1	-	TGCACCAGCAGCCAAGATTTGAAGGGGTTCTACAATGAGCAGTTCTTC	CTSSQDLKGFYNEQFF
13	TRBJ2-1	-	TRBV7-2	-	TGTGCCAGCAGCTTCCGACTAGGCGATGAGCAGTTCTTC	CASSFRLGDEQFF
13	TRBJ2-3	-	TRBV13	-	TGTGCCAGCAGCCTCCGGTTCACAGATACGCAGTATTTT	CASSLRFTDTQYF
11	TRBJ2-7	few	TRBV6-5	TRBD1	TGTGCCAGCAGTCAGGGACAGGGAGAATTCTTC	CASSQGQGEFF
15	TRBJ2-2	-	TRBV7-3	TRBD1	TGTGCCAGCAGCCCCGGGACAGGGCGGGCCGGGGAGCTGTTTTTT	CASSPGTGRAGELFF
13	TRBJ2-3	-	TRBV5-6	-	TGTGCCAGCAGTTCTACTAGCTGGGATACGCAGTATTTT	CASSSTSWDTQYF
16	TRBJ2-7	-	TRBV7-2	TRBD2	TGTGCCAGCAGCTTAGTGGCGGGGGGCCAACCCTACGAGCAGTACTTC	CASSLVAGGQPYEQYF
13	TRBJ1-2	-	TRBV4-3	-	TGCGCCAGCAGCCTCCAGGGGAACTATGGCTACACCTTC	CASSLQGNYGYTF
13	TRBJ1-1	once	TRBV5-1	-	TGCGCCAGCAGCTGGGGGCAGAACACTGAAGCTTTCTTT	CASSWGQNTEAFF
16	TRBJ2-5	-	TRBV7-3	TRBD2	TGTGCCAGCAGCTTGTCTCGGCGGGGGGCCGAAGAGACCCAGTACTTC	CASSLSRRGAEETQYF
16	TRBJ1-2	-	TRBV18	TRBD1	TGTGCCAGCTCCCGGAAAACAGGGGGCGTGGACGGTGGCTACACCTTC	CASSRKTGGVDGGYTF
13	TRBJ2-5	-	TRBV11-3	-	TGTGCCAGCAGCTTAGCAGGGGGGGAGACCCAGTACTTC	CASSLAGGETQYF
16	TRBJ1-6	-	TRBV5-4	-	TGTGCCAGCAGCTTGGGTCCTCCGGGGGGTAATTCACCCCTCCACTTT	CASSLGPPGGNSPLHF
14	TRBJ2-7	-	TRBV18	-	TGTGCCAGCTCATACGGCCGGACGCCCTACGAGCAGTACTTC	CASSYGRTPYEQYF
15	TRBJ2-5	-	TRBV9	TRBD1	TGTGCCAGCAGCGTGGGACAGGGGGCTCCCTCGGGCCAGTACTTC	CASSVGQGAPSGQYF
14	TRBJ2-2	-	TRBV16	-	TGTGCCAGCAGCCATAACCGGGTTTCCGGGGAGCTGTTTTTT	CASSHNRVSGELFF
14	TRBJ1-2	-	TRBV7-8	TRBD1	TGTGCCAGCAGCTTACGACAGGGAACGAGTGGCTACACCTTC	CASSLRQGTSGYTF
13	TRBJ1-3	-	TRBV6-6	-	TGTGCCACCGCGGGCAGCTCTGGAAACACCATATATTTT	CATAGSSGNTIYF
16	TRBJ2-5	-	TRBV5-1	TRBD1	TGCGCCAGCAGCGGTGGGACAGGGGGCTACCAAGAGACCCAGTACTTC	CASSGGTGGYQETQYF
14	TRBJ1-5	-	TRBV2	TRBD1	TGTGCCAGCAGTGGGACAGGGGGAAATCAGCCCCAGCATTTT	CASSGTGGNQPQHF
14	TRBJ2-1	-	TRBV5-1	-	TGCGCCAGCCTCGAGGGGGGGGCTAACAATGAGCAGTTCTTC	CASLEGGANNEQFF
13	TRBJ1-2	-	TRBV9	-	TGTGCCAGCAGCGTAACAGGAGTCTATGGCTACACCTTC	CASSVTGVYGYTF
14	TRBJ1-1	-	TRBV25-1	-	TGTGCCAGCAGTGAATTGACGAGGGACACTGAAGCTTTCTTT	CASSELTRDTEAFF
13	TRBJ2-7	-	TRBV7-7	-	TGTGCCAGCAGCTTAGGACAGGGAGGCGAGCAGTACTTC	CASSLGQGGEQYF
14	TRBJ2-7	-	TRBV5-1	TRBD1	TGCGCCAGCAGCTCCCCTGACAGGGCGAGTGAGCAGTACTTC	CASSSPDRASEQYF
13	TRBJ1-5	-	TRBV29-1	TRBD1	TGCAGCGTTGGACAGGGGGCTCAGCAGCCCCAGCATTTT	CSVGQGAQQPQHF
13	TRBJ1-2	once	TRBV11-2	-	TGTGCCAGCAGCTTAGATACTGTTGATGGCTACACCTTC	CASSLDTVDGYTF
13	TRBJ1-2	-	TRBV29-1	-	TGCAGCGTTGAACCCCCAGGGGAAGATGGCTACACCTTC	CSVEPPGEDGYTF